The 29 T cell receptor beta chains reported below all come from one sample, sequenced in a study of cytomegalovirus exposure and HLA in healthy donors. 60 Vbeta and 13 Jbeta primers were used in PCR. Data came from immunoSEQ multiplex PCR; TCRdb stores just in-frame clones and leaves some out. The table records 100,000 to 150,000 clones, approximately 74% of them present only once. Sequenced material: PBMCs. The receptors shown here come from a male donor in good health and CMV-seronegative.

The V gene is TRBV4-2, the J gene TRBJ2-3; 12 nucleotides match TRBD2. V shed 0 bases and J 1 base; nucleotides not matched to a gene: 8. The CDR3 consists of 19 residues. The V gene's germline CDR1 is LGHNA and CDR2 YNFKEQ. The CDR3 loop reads CASSQDSTSGRYGTDTQYF. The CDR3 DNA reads TGTGCCAGCAGCCAAGATAGCACTAGCGGGAGGTATGGCACAGATACGCAGTATTTT.

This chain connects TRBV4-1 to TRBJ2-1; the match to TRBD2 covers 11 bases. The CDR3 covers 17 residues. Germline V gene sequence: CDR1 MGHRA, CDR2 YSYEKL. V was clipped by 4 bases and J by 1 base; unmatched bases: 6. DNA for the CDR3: TGCGCCAGCAGCCGACTAGCGGGGACCCTGTCCTACAATGAGCAGTTCTTC. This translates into CASSRLAGTLSYNEQFF.

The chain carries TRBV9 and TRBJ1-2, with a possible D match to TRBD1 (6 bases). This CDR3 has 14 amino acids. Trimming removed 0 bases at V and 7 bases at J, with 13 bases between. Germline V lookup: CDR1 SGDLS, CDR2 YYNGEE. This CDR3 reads CASSVVSAGVGYTF. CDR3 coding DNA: TGTGCCAGCAGCGTAGTTTCGGCAGGGGTTGGCTACACCTTC.

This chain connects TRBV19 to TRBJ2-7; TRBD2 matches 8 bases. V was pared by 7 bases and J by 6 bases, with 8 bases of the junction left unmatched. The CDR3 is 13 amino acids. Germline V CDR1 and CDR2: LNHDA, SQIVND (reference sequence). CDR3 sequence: CASKAGGRSEQYF. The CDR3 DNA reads TGTGCCAGTAAGGCGGGAGGTCGAAGCGAGCAGTACTTC.

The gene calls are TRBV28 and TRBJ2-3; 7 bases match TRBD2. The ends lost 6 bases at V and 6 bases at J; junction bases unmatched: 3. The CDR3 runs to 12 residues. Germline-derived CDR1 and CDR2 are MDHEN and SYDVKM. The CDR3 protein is CASRKGGDTQYF. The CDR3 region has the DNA TGTGCCAGCAGGAAGGGAGGGGATACGCAGTATTTT.

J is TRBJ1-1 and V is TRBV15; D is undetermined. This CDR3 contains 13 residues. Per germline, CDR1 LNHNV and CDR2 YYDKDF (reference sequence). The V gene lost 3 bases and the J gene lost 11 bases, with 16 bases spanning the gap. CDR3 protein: CATSREQGREAFF. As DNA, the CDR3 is TGTGCCACCAGCAGGGAACAAGGAAGGGAGGCTTTCTTT. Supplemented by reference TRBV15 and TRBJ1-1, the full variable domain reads DAMVIQNPRYQVTQFGKPVTLSCSQTLNHNVMYWYQQKSSQAPKLLFHYYDKDFNNEADTPDNFQSRRPNTSFCFLDIRSPGLGDTAMYLCATSREQGREAFFGQGTRLTVV.

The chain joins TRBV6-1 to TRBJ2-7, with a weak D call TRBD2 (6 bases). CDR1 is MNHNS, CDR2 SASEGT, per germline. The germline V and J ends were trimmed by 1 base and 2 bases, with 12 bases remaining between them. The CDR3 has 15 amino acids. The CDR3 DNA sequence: TGTGCCAGCAGTGAAGAACGGGACTTACCCTACGAGCAGTACTTC. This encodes CASSEERDLPYEQYF.

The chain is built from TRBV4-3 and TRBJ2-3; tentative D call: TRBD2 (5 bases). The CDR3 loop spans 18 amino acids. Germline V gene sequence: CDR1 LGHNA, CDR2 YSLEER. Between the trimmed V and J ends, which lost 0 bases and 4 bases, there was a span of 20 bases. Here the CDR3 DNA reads TGCGCCAGCAGCCAAGATTGGTTTGGCGGGCCTTTGGCAGATACGCAGTATTTT. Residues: CASSQDWFGGPLADTQYF.

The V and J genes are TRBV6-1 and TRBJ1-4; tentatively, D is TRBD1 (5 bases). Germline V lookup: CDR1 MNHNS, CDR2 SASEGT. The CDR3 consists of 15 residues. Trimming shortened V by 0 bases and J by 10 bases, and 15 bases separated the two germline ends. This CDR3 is CASSEATPLGRKLFF. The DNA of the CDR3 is TGTGCCAGCAGTGAAGCGACTCCCCTGGGGCGAAAACTGTTTTTT.

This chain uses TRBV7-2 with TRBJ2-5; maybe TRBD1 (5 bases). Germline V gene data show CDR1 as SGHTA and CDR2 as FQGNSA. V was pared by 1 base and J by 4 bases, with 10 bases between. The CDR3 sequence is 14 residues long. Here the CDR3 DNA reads TGTGCCAGCAGCTTAGGGGGCCTTGGAGAGACCCAGTACTTC. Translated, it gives CASSLGGLGETQYF.

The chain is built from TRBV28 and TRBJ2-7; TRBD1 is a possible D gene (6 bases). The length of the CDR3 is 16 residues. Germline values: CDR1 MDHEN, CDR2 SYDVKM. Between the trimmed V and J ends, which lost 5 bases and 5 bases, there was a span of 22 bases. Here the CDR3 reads CASSPPRQGRLNEQYF. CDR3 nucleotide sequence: TGTGCCAGCAGTCCCCCCCGGCAGGGGAGACTTAACGAGCAGTACTTC.

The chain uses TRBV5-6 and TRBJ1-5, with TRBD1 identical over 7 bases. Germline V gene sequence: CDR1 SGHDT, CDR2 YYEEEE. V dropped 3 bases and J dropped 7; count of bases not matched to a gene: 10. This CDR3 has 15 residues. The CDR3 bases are TGTGCCAGCAGCTCTTCCCGGGACAGACGGCAGCCCCAGCATTTT. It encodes CASSSSRDRRQPQHF.

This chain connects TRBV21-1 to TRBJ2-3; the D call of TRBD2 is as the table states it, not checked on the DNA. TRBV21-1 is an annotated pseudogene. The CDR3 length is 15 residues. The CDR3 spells CASSNSGGPTDTQYF. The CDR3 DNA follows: TGTGCCAGCAGCAACAGCGGGGGGCCGACAGATACGCAGTATTTT.

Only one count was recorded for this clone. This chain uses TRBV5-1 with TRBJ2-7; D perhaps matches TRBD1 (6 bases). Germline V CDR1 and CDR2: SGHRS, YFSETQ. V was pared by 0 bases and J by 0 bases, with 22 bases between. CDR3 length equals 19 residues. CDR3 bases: TGCGCCAGCAGCTTGGATGGGCCCAGGGGTGGATCGAGCTCCTACGAGCAGTACTTC. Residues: CASSLDGPRGGSSSYEQYF.

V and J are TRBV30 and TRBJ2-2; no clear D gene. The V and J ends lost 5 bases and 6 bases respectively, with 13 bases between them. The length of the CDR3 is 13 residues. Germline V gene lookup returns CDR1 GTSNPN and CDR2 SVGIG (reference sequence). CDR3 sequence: CAWVPGVAGELFF. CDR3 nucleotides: TGTGCCTGGGTCCCGGGTGTCGCCGGGGAGCTGTTTTTT. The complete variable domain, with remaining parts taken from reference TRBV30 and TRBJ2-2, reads SQTIHQWPATLVQPVGSPLSLECTVEGTSNPNLYWYRQAAGRGLQLLFYSVGIGQISSEVPQNLSASRPQDRQFILSSKKLLLSDSGFYLCAWVPGVAGELFFGEGSRLTVL.

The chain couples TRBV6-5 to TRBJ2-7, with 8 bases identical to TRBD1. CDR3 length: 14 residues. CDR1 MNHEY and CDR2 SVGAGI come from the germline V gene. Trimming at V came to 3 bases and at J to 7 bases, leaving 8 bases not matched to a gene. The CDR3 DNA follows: TGTGCCAGCAGTTATCCGGGACAGGAGGGGGAGCAGTACTTC. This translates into CASSYPGQEGEQYF.

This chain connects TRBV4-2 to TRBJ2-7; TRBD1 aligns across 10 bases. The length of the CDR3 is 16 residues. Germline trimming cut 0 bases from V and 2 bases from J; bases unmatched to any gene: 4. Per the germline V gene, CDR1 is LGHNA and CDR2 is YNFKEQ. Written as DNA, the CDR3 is TGTGCCAGCAGCCAAGATAAGGGGACAGGGGCCTACGAGCAGTACTTC. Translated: CASSQDKGTGAYEQYF.

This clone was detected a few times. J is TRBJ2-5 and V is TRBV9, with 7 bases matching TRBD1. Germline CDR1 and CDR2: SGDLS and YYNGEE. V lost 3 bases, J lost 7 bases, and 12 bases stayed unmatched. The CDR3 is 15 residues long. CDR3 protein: CASSGETGTVGTQYF. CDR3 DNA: TGTGCCAGCAGCGGAGAGACAGGGACCGTCGGGACCCAGTACTTC.

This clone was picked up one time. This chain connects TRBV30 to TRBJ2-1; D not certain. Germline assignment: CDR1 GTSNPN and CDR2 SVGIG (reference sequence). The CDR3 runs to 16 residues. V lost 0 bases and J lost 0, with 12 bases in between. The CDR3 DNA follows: TGTGCCTGGAGTGTAGGTTCGAGGATCTCCTACAATGAGCAGTTCTTC. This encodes CAWSVGSRISYNEQFF.

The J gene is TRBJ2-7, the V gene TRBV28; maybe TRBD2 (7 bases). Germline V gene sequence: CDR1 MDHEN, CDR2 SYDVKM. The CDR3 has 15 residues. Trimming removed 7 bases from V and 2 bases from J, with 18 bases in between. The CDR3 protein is CASNSEGGATYEQYF. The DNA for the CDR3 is TGTGCCAGCAACTCCGAAGGGGGGGCGACCTACGAGCAGTACTTC.

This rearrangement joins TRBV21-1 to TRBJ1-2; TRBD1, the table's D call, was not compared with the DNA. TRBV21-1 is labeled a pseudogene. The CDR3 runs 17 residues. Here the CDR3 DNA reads TGTGCCAGCAGCAGAAACAGGGGGCGAGACACTAACTATGGCTACACCTTC. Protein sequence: CASSRNRGRDTNYGYTF.

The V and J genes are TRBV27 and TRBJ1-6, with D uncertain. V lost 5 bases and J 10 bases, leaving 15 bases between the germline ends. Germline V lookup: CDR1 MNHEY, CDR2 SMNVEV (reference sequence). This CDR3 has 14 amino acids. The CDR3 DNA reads TGTGCCAGCAGTGAGGAGTTAACTGGCTCACCCCTCCACTTT. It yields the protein CASSEELTGSPLHF.

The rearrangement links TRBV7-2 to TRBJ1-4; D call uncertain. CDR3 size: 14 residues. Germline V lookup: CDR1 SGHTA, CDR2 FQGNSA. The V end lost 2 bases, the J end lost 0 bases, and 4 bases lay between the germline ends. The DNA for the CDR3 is TGTGCCAGCAGCTTATTAACAACTAATGAAAAACTGTTTTTT. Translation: CASSLLTTNEKLFF. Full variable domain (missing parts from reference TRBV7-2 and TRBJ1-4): GAGVSQSPSNKVTEKGKDVELRCDPISGHTALYWYRQSLGQGLEFLIYFQGNSAPDKSGLPSDRFSAERTGGSVSTLTIQRTQQEDSAVYLCASSLLTTNEKLFFGSGTQLSVL.

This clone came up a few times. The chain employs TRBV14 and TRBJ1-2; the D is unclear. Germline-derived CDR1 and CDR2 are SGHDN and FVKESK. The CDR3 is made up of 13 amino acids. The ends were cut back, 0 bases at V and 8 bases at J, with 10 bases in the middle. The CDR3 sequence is CASSQDLQFGYTF. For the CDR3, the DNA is TGTGCCAGCAGCCAAGATCTTCAGTTCGGCTACACCTTC. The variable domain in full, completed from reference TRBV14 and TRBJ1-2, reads EAGVTQFPSHSVIEKGQTVTLRCDPISGHDNLYWYRRVMGKEIKFLLHFVKESKQDESGMPNNRFLAERTGGTYSTLKVQPAELEDSGVYFCASSQDLQFGYTFGSGTRLTVV.

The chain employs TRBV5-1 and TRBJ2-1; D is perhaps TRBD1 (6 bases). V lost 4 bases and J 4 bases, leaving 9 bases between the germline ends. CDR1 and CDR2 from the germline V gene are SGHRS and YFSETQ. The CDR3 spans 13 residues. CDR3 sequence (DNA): TGCGCCAGCAGCCCGGACAGTTACAATGAGCAGTTCTTC. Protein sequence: CASSPDSYNEQFF. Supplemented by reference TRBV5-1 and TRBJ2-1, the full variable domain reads KAGVTQTPRYLIKTRGQQVTLSCSPISGHRSVSWYQQTPGQGLQFLFEYFSETQRNKGNFPGRFSGRQFSNSRSEMNVSTLELGDSALYLCASSPDSYNEQFFGPGTRLTVL.

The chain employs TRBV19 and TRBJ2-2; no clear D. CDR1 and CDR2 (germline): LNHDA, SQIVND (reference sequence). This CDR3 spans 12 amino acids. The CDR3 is CSKNKNTGELFF. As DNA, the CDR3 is TGTAGTAAGAACAAAAACACCGGGGAGCTGTTTTTT.

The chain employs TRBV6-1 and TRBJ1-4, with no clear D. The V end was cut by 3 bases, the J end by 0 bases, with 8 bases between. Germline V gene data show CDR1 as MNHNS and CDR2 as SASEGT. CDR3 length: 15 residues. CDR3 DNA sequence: TGTGCCAGCAGTGATACGAGTGCAACTAATGAAAAACTGTTTTTT. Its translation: CASSDTSATNEKLFF.

CDR3 protein: CASSPGQGPYEQYF. Here the CDR3 DNA reads TGTGCCAGCAGCCCCGGACAGGGCCCCTACGAGCAGTACTTC. The chain is built from TRBV14 and TRBJ2-7, with 8 positions matching TRBD1. The CDR3 spans 14 residues. Trimming cost V 4 bases and J 2 bases; bases outside gene matches: 4. CDR1 SGHDN and CDR2 FVKESK come from the germline V gene.

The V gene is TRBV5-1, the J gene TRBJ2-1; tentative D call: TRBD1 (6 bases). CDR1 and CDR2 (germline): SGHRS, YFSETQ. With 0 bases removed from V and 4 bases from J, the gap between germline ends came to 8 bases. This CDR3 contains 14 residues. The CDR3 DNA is TGCGCCAGCAGCTTGGGGACAGAATACAATGAGCAGTTCTTC. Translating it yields CASSLGTEYNEQFF. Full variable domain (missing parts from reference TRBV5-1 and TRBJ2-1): KAGVTQTPRYLIKTRGQQVTLSCSPISGHRSVSWYQQTPGQGLQFLFEYFSETQRNKGNFPGRFSGRQFSNSRSEMNVSTLELGDSALYLCASSLGTEYNEQFFGPGTRLTVL.